A selection of T cell receptor beta chains follows, all from one sample in a study of blood T cell repertoires in COVID-19. The protocol was immunoSEQ multiplex PCR, while the TCRdb copy is restricted to in-frame clones and leaves out a portion. The repertoire holds roughly 120,000 clones, with 70% to 85% as singletons. The sample was peripheral blood. The receptors were sampled from a man aged 65 to 79 with active or convalescent COVID-19. The CDR3 runs from the conserved cysteine through the conserved F or W. The D gene is left open where the match is weak. Size is omitted from some rows. Given values are once, few, many or a class for expanded clones.

cdr3_nt	cdr3_aa	d_call	j_call	v_call	clone_size
TGTGCCAGCAGCGCGGAAACAGGGGGGAGCACAGATACGCAGTATTTT	CASSAETGGSTDTQYF	TRBD1	TRBJ2-3	TRBV9	NA
TGTGCCAGCTCATCGACGCGACGGACAGAGGATTCCTATGGCTACACCTTC	CASSSTRRTEDSYGYTF	NA	TRBJ1-2	TRBV18	NA
TGCGCCAGCAGCCCCGGCGGGGGGACAGATACGCAGTATTTT	CASSPGGGTDTQYF	TRBD2	TRBJ2-3	TRBV4-1	NA
TGTGCCAGCAGTCCCGGGACTAGCGGGGGAAATACGCAGTATTTT	CASSPGTSGGNTQYF	TRBD2	TRBJ2-3	TRBV6-5	NA
TGTGCCATCAACCCGGGACTAGCGGGAGGGCCAGATACGCAGTATTTT	CAINPGLAGGPDTQYF	TRBD2	TRBJ2-3	TRBV10-3	NA
TGTGCCATCAGTGAGTCGACCCTTTTACAGGGGGCTACCTATAATTCACCCCTCCACTTT	CAISESTLLQGATYNSPLHF	TRBD1	TRBJ1-6	TRBV10-3	NA
TGCGCCAGCAGCCGAGCGACAGGGCCTACTAACTATGGCTACACCTTC	CASSRATGPTNYGYTF	TRBD1	TRBJ1-2	TRBV5-1	NA
TGTGCCAGCAGCCAAGGGTACGGGGGAGCCAAAAACATTCAGTACTTC	CASSQGYGGAKNIQYF	NA	TRBJ2-4	TRBV3-1/TRBV3-2	once
TGTGCCAGCAGTTACGGGGCAGGGGCGAACACTGAAGCTTTCTTT	CASSYGAGANTEAFF	NA	TRBJ1-1	TRBV6-5	NA
TGTGCCAGCAGCCAAGACAGGGTTACAGGGGTGTATGGCTACACCTTC	CASSQDRVTGVYGYTF	TRBD1	TRBJ1-2	TRBV3-1/TRBV3-2	NA
TGTGCCAGCAGCTCAAGCCGGGCAGGGATAGGGACTGAAGCTTTCTTT	CASSSSRAGIGTEAFF	NA	TRBJ1-1	TRBV28	NA
TGCGCCAGCAGCCAAGCTACCAGGGAGGGCTATGGCTACACCTTC	CASSQATREGYGYTF	NA	TRBJ1-2	TRBV4-1	many
TGCGCCAGCAGCCAAGAGTATACAGGGAGAACTCTAAACTATGGCTACACCTTC	CASSQEYTGRTLNYGYTF	NA	TRBJ1-2	TRBV4-1	NA
TGTGCCATCAGTGTAACGGGCTCCTACAATGAGCAGTTCTTC	CAISVTGSYNEQFF	NA	TRBJ2-1	TRBV10-3	once
TGTGCCTGGAGTGTACTTGTTAAGCGACAGCTTGGAAACACCATATATTTT	CAWSVLVKRQLGNTIYF	NA	TRBJ1-3	TRBV30	NA
TGTGCCAGCAAAGCGGGAGGCTATGGCTACACCTTC	CASKAGGYGYTF	NA	TRBJ1-2	TRBV27	NA
TGTGCCAGCAGGGGACAGGGGGCCGCCCGCGGGACCCAGTACTTC	CASRGQGAARGTQYF	TRBD1	TRBJ2-5	TRBV5-6	NA
TGTGCCAGCAGTTTGTCCGACAGATATAGCAATCAGCCCCAGCATTTT	CASSLSDRYSNQPQHF	NA	TRBJ1-5	TRBV28	NA
TGTGCCATCTTGAGGGCTACCAGGGGCTATGGCTACACCTTC	CAILRATRGYGYTF	NA	TRBJ1-2	TRBV10-3	NA
TGTGCCAGCAGCCGCAGGGACGCCCCTGGACAGGGCGCTGAAGCTTTCTTT	CASSRRDAPGQGAEAFF	TRBD1	TRBJ1-1	TRBV7-2	NA
TGTGCCAGCAGTGACAAGACAGGGTTGAACACTGAAGCTTTCTTT	CASSDKTGLNTEAFF	TRBD1	TRBJ1-1	TRBV6-2/TRBV6-3	NA